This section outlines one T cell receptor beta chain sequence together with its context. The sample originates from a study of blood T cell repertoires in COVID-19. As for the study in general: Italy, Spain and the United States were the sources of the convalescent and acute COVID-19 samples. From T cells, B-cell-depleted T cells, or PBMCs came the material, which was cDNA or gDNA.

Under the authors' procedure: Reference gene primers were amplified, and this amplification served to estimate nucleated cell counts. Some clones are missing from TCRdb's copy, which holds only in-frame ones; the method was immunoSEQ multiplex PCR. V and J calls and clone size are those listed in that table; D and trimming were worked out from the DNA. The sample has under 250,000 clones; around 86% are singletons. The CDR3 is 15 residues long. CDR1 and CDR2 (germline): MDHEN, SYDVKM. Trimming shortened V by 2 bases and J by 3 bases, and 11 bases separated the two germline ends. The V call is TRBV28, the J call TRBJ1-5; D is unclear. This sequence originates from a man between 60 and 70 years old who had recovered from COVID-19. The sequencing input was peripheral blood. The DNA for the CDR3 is TGTGCCAGCAGTTTAGTCGCGGGCGACAATCAGCCCCAGCATTTT. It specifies CASSLVAGDNQPQHF.